This T cell receptor (beta chain) comes out of a study of OX40 agonist ivuxolimab in advanced cancers. Germline V gene sequence: CDR1 MNHEY, CDR2 SVGAGI. This CDR3 comprises 15 residues. The germline V and J ends were trimmed by 2 bases and 2 bases, with 11 bases remaining between them. Study-level results: Near-lowest levels of clonal expansion characterized partial responders at 0.1-3.0 mg/kg.

With respect to this clone: Its antigen remains unidentified.

The table came from immunoSEQ multiplex PCR; TCRdb's copy has only in-frame clones and leaves some out. Among 40,000 to 60,000 clones listed, 85% to 90% were seen once. The receptor was derived from an adult with an advanced solid tumor such as melanoma, head and neck, liver or kidney cancer. V gene TRBV6-5 combines with J gene TRBJ2-3; D possibly corresponds to TRBD2 (6 bases). The specimen comprised CD4+ or CD8+ T cells sorted from blood, sampled in a trial of the OX40 agonist ivuxolimab. The DNA for the CDR3 is TGTGCCAGCAGTTACGGGCGGGGCCCCACAGATACGCAGTATTTT. The encoded protein is CASSYGRGPTDTQYF.